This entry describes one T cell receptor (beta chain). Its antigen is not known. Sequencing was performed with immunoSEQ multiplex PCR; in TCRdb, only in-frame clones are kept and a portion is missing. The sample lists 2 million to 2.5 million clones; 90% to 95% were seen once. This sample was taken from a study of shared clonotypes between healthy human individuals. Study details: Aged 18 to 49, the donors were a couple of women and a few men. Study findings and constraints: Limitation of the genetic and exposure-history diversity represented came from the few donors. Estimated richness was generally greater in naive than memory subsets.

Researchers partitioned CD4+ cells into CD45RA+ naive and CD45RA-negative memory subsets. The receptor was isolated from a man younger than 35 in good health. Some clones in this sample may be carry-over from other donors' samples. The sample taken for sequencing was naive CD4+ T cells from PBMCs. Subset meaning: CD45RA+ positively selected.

This CDR3 is CASSQVYGHEQFF. DNA for the CDR3: TGCGCCAGCAGCCAAGTCTACGGCCATGAGCAGTTCTTC. The genes are TRBV4-3 and TRBJ2-1; unclear D gene. CDR1 and CDR2 (germline): LGHNA, YSLEER. The CDR3 length is 13 residues. Trimming left V 1 base short and J 8 bases short, with 9 bases between.